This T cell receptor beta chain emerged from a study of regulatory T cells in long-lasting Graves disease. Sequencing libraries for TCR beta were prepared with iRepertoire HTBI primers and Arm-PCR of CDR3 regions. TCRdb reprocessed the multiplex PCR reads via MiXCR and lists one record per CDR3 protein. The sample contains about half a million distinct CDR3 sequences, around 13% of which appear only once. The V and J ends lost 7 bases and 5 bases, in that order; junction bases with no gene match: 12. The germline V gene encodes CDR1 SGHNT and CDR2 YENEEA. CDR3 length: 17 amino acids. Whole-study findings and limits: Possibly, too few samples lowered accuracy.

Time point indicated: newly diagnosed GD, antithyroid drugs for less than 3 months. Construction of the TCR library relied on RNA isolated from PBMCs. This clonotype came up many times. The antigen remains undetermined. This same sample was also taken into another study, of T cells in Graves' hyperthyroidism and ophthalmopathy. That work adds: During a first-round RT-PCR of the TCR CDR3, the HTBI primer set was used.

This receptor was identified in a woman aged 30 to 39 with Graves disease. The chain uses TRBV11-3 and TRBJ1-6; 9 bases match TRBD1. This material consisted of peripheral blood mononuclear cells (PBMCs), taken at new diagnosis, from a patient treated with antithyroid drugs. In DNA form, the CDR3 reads TGTGCCAGCAACTCAATGGACAGGGGACGGCATAATTCACCCCTCCACTTT. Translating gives CASNSMDRGRHNSPLHF.